The 6 T cell receptor beta chains given below trace back to one sample, sequenced in a study of blood T cell repertoires in COVID-19. Sequencing was performed with immunoSEQ multiplex PCR; in TCRdb, only in-frame clones are kept and a portion is missing. Here the sample spans approximately 250,000 clones, 85% to 90% being singletons. What was sequenced was PBMCs or T cells enriched from blood (not recorded which). These receptors came from a woman aged 60 to 75 in a cohort exposed to, infected with or recovered from COVID-19 (not recorded which).

The CDR3 protein is CASSIQASGSFGDTQYF. DNA of the CDR3: TGTGCCAGTAGTATCCAGGCTAGCGGGAGTTTCGGAGATACGCAGTATTTT. This sequence joins TRBV19 and TRBJ2-3; 10 nucleotides align to TRBD2. CDR3 length: 17 residues. The junction had 11 bases not matched to a gene; V was cut back by 3 bases and J by 5 bases. The germline CDR1 and CDR2 sequences are LNHDA and SQIVND (reference sequence).

V usage is TRBV24-1 and J usage is TRBJ2-2; possible D gene TRBD1, 5 bases. Per germline, CDR1 KGHDR and CDR2 SFDVKD. The CDR3 length is 16 residues. Trimming took off 3 bases at V and 0 bases at J, with 10 bases between the two ends. This chain's CDR3 is CATSDPSQANTGELFF. The CDR3 DNA is TGTGCCACCAGTGATCCGTCACAGGCGAACACCGGGGAGCTGTTTTTT.

The V and J genes are TRBV2 and TRBJ2-4; tentatively, D is TRBD1 (6 bases). Looked up from germline, CDR1 is SNHLY and CDR2 is FYNNEI. The CDR3 loop spans 16 amino acids. Trimming took 4 bases from V and 0 from J, leaving 13 bases between them. CDR3 residues: CASSGGRALAKNIQYF. DNA of the CDR3: TGTGCCAGCAGTGGGGGGCGGGCTCTAGCCAAAAACATTCAGTACTTC.

This clone came up a few times. V is TRBV21-1 and J is TRBJ1-3; the table's D call of TRBD1 was not tested on the DNA. TRBV21-1 is noted as a pseudogene. The CDR3 loop spans 17 amino acids. Here the CDR3 DNA reads TGTGCCAGCAGCAGAGAATCACAGGTCTTCTCTGGAAACACCATATATTTT. Translating gives CASSRESQVFSGNTIYF.

The chain links TRBV3-1 (or the pseudogene TRBV3-2) to TRBJ2-1, with 12 bases fitting TRBD2. The CDR3 is 16 residues long. Germline V gives CDR1 LGHDT, CDR2 YNNKEL (reference sequence). V shed 0 bases, J shed 6 bases, and the junction held 3 bases outside the gene matches. The CDR3 nucleotides are TGTGCCAGCAGCCAAGACCCTAGCGGGAGGGCCAATGAGCAGTTCTTC. Protein sequence: CASSQDPSGRANEQFF.

This chain connects TRBV19 to TRBJ1-1; TRBD1 aligns across 7 bases. Germline CDR1 is LNHDA and CDR2 is SQIVND (reference sequence). V lost 10 bases, J lost 6 bases, and 11 bases stayed unmatched. The CDR3 spans 13 residues. The CDR3 reads CATRGGGRAEAFF. CDR3 DNA: TGTGCCACCCGCGGAGGGGGCAGGGCTGAAGCTTTCTTT.